This T cell receptor beta chain appears in the sequencing data of a study of persistence of HIV-infected CD4 T cells. The CDR3 has 13 residues. V gave up 4 bases and J gave up 5 bases; unmatched junction bases: 6. CDR1 and CDR2 from the germline V gene are SGHTS and YDEGEE. Sequencing used immunoSEQ version 4 in survey mode. Profiled with immunoSEQ multiplex PCR; TCRdb holds only in-frame clones, not every one. Of about 46,000 clones listed, around 90% were seen once; the top ten hold more than 2.5%. Cells were stimulated nonspecifically with anti-CD3/anti-CD28 magnetic beads. CD4+ T cells upregulating both CD40 ligand and CD69 were sorted as responding cells. In regard to this clone: Antigen: not known.

This specimen consisted of CD4+ T cells sorted from PBMCs after roughly 20-hour stimulation, obtained from a patient who received antiretroviral therapy. This rearrangement joins TRBV5-8 to TRBJ2-7; 7 bases agree with TRBD2. The origin of this receptor is an adult woman with HIV who was CMV-seropositive. The DNA of the CDR3 is TGTGCCAGCAGCCGGGGGGAGGGACACGAGCAGTACTTC. Residues: CASSRGEGHEQYF.